This T cell receptor (beta chain) derives from a study of cytomegalovirus exposure and HLA in healthy donors. As for the study in general: Findings of an earlier analysis included roughly 120 million unique TCR beta sequences from some 190 million T cells. Falling in the Caucasian-associated ancestry cluster were approximately 86% of under 500 genotyped donors. Study-wide findings and caveats: TRBV6-2, TRBV6-3 and other indistinguishable V segments were excluded. Only CMV serostatus was available as immune exposure information.

Looked up from germline, CDR1 is SGHVS and CDR2 is FQNEAQ. The CDR3 loop spans 16 amino acids. The V segment lost 2 bases and the J segment 0 bases; nucleotides outside the gene matches: 3. Primers included in the PCR were 60 Vbeta and 13 Jbeta primers. Assay: immunoSEQ multiplex PCR; the TCRdb copy retains only in-frame clones and omits some. The sample lists more than 95,000 clones, 65% to 85% seen once, with roughly 5.7% in the top ten. This clone was recorded many times. No antigen is known for it. The chain links TRBV7-8 to TRBJ1-1; 10 nucleotides match TRBD1. This sequence originates from a male donor in good health and CMV-seronegative. Sequencing input: PBMCs. The CDR3 DNA sequence: TGTGCCAGCAGCTTAAGGACAGGGGGTTTGAACACTGAAGCTTTCTTT. It is translated as CASSLRTGGLNTEAFF.